The present T cell receptor (beta chain) was sequenced within a study of regulatory T cells in long-lasting Graves disease. Per germline, CDR1 SNHLY and CDR2 FYNNEI. This CDR3 is built from 14 residues. Trimming shortened V by 10 bases and J by 1 base, and 15 bases separated the two germline ends. Researchers made TCR beta libraries by using iRepertoire HTBI primers and running Arm-PCR on CDR3 regions. TCRdb called the multiplex PCR reads again in MiXCR, with one record for every CDR3 protein. This table holds about half a million distinct CDR3 sequences, 12% found once. Time point defined: newly diagnosed GD, antithyroid drugs for less than 3 months. From RNA extracted from PBMCs, the TCR library was made. The sample was also reused in another study, on T cells in Graves' hyperthyroidism and ophthalmopathy. That work contributes: The diagnostic basis comprised clinical symptoms, serum thyroxine and TRAb, thyroid ultrasound and orbital computed tomography. The HTBI primer set drove a first-round RT-PCR of the TCR CDR3. Most thyroid clonotypes with frequency above 0.001 were detected in blood.

Sequences were derived from peripheral blood mononuclear cells (PBMCs), sampled at new diagnosis, from a patient treated with antithyroid drugs. The J gene is TRBJ2-3, the V gene TRBV2; D might be TRBD1 (8 bases). This TCR came from a young woman with Graves disease. For the CDR3, the DNA is TGTGCCACCTGCGGGGGACAGGGCACAGATACGCAGTATTTT. Translated: CATCGGQGTDTQYF. The complete variable domain, with remaining parts taken from reference TRBV2 and TRBJ2-3, reads EPEVTQTPSHQVTQMGQEVILRCVPISNHLYFYWYRQILGQKVEFLVSFYNNEISEKSEIFDDQFSVERPDGSNFTLKIRSTKLEDSAMYFCATCGGQGTDTQYFGPGTRLTVL.